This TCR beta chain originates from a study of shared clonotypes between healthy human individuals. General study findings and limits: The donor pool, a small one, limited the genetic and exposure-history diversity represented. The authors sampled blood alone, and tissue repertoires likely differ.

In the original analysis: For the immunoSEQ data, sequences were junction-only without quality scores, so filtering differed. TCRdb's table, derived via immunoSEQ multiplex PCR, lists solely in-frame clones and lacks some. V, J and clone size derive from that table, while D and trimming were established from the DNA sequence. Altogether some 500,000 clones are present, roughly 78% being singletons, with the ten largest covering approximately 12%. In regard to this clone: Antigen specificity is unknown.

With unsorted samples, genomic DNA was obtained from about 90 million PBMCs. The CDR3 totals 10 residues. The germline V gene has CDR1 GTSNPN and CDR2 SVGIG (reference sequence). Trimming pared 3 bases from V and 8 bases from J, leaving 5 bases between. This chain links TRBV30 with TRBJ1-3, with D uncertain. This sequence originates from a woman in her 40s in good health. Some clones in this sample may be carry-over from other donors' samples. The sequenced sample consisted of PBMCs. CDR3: CAWSGYTIYF. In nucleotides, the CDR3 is TGTGCCTGGAGCGGTTACACCATATATTTT.